A selection of T cell receptor beta chains follows, all from one sample in a study of T cells in localized non-small cell lung cancer. Assay: immunoSEQ multiplex PCR; the TCRdb copy retains only in-frame clones and omits some. Among some 3,200 clones, 25% to 35% were seen once, and the ten largest hold 15% to 20%. The sample here was lung tumor tissue, taken before any cancer treatment. These receptors were taken from a man between 35 and 75 years old with stage III lung adenocarcinoma. Both conserved end residues are part of each CDR3. Each record gives: J gene, V gene, D gene, clone size, CDR3 DNA, CDR3 protein. A D gene is named only where the DNA matches it firmly. Size is omitted from some rows. Given values are once, few, many or a class for expanded clones.

J: TRBJ2-1
V: TRBV28
D: -
size: -
DNA: TGTGCCAGCAGTGGCAGGGGAGGCTACAATGAGCAGTTCTTC
CDR3: CASSGRGGYNEQFF

J: TRBJ1-5
V: TRBV2
D: TRBD1
size: -
DNA: TGTGCCATCGACCAGACAGGGGGCAATCAGCCCCAGCATTTT
CDR3: CAIDQTGGNQPQHF

J: TRBJ2-7
V: TRBV10-2
D: TRBD1
size: -
DNA: TGCGCCAGCTTTAGGGGGCGCGAGGACGAGCAGTACTTC
CDR3: CASFRGREDEQYF

J: TRBJ2-2
V: TRBV11-3
D: -
size: few
DNA: TGTGCCAGCAGCAGAGACGGGTGGACAGTGGACACCGGGGAGCTGTTTTTT
CDR3: CASSRDGWTVDTGELFF

J: TRBJ1-4
V: TRBV4-1
D: TRBD1
size: medium-sized
DNA: TGCGCCAGCAGCCCGGGGACAGTAGCTAATGAAAAACTGTTTTTT
CDR3: CASSPGTVANEKLFF

J: TRBJ2-2
V: TRBV15
D: -
size: -
DNA: TGTGCCACCAGCACCTACAGGGCCGCGAACACCGGGGAGCTGTTTTTT
CDR3: CATSTYRAANTGELFF

J: TRBJ2-3
V: TRBV6-8
D: TRBD1
size: few
DNA: TGTGCCAGCAGTGCAGGGGGCGGCACAGATACGCAGTATTTT
CDR3: CASSAGGGTDTQYF

J: TRBJ1-2
V: TRBV6-8
D: TRBD1
size: -
DNA: TGTGCCAGCAGCCCGGACAGGCTCTATGGCTACACCTTC
CDR3: CASSPDRLYGYTF

J: TRBJ1-3
V: TRBV18
D: -
size: -
DNA: TGTGCCAGCTCACCACCGTCCGTCCGGGGTGGCCCTGGAAACACCATATATTTT
CDR3: CASSPPSVRGGPGNTIYF

J: TRBJ2-3
V: TRBV9
D: -
size: few
DNA: TGTGCCAGCAGCCTAGCGCAGACAGATACGCAGTATTTT
CDR3: CASSLAQTDTQYF

J: TRBJ2-1
V: TRBV10-2
D: TRBD2
size: few
DNA: TGCGCCAGCAGTGATCGCGGGGGGGCCAGTGATGAGCAGTTCTTC
CDR3: CASSDRGGASDEQFF

J: TRBJ2-7
V: TRBV11-3
D: TRBD2
size: few
DNA: TGTGCCAGCAGCGCCCACCCGCCGGGACTAGCGGCAGGCTCCTACGAGCAGTACTTC
CDR3: CASSAHPPGLAAGSYEQYF

J: TRBJ2-1
V: TRBV19
D: -
size: -
DNA: TGTGCCAGTAGGGGTAGGGTCAATGAGCAGTTCTTC
CDR3: CASRGRVNEQFF

J: TRBJ2-2
V: TRBV19
D: TRBD1
size: -
DNA: TGTGCCAGTACCCCTTCCGGGACAGGGAGGGTTTACACCGGGGAGCTGTTTTTT
CDR3: CASTPSGTGRVYTGELFF

J: TRBJ2-5
V: TRBV29-1
D: TRBD2
size: -
DNA: TGCAGCGTTGAAACACCGGGACTAGCGGGAGTAGCAGAGACCCAGTACTTC
CDR3: CSVETPGLAGVAETQYF

J: TRBJ2-3
V: TRBV6-8
D: -
size: medium-sized
DNA: TGTGCCAGCAGTTACGGGAGGGGGGCAGGAGGAGATACGCAGTATTTT
CDR3: CASSYGRGAGGDTQYF

J: TRBJ2-3
V: TRBV9
D: -
size: few
DNA: TGTGCCAGCAGCGTGTCTCAGGGTATCGACTTGGTAGATACGCAGTATTTT
CDR3: CASSVSQGIDLVDTQYF

J: TRBJ1-3
V: TRBV2
D: TRBD1
size: -
DNA: TGTGCCAGCAGTGGGACAGGGGGAGAGGACACCATATATTTT
CDR3: CASSGTGGEDTIYF

J: TRBJ2-5
V: TRBV18
D: -
size: -
DNA: TGTGCCAGCTCACCCCTTCGAGGTGGGACCCAGTACTTC
CDR3: CASSPLRGGTQYF

J: TRBJ2-2
V: TRBV10-2
D: -
size: -
DNA: TGCGCCAGCAGTGAGAGTAGGCCAGTGAGCACCGGGGAGCTGTTTTTT
CDR3: CASSESRPVSTGELFF

J: TRBJ1-6
V: TRBV19
D: -
size: few
DNA: TGTGCCAGTACAGAGGATTTCTATAATTCACCCCTCCACTTT
CDR3: CASTEDFYNSPLHF

J: TRBJ2-5
V: TRBV28
D: -
size: few
DNA: TGTGCCAGCAGTTTATGGGGTGAAAGTGCGACCCAGTACTTC
CDR3: CASSLWGESATQYF

J: TRBJ2-1
V: TRBV7-8
D: -
size: -
DNA: TGTGCCAGCAGCCCCCCGGGTTACAATGAGCAGTTCTTC
CDR3: CASSPPGYNEQFF

J: TRBJ1-5
V: TRBV6-8
D: -
size: few
DNA: TGTGCCAGCAGTGGGGCACCAAATAGCAATCAGCCCCAGCATTTT
CDR3: CASSGAPNSNQPQHF

J: TRBJ1-6
V: TRBV5-1
D: -
size: -
DNA: TGCGCCAGCAGCTCCGGGACGGAAAATTCACCCCTCCACTTT
CDR3: CASSSGTENSPLHF

J: TRBJ2-7
V: TRBV29-1
D: -
size: once
DNA: TGCAGCGTTGTGGGCCGGGGCAGAGCCTACGAGCAGTACTTC
CDR3: CSVVGRGRAYEQYF

J: TRBJ2-4
V: TRBV30
D: -
size: -
DNA: TGTGCCTGGAGTATACAGGGAGCAAACATTCAGTACTTC
CDR3: CAWSIQGANIQYF

J: TRBJ1-1
V: TRBV7-4
D: -
size: -
DNA: TGTGCCAGCAGCTTATGGAAGAGCACTGAAGCTTTCTTT
CDR3: CASSLWKSTEAFF

J: TRBJ1-5
V: TRBV28
D: -
size: few
DNA: TGTGCCAGCAGCCCCGGCACCCTTCGCGGGGTGCCCCAGCATTTT
CDR3: CASSPGTLRGVPQHF

J: TRBJ2-7
V: TRBV5-1
D: TRBD2
size: -
DNA: TGCGCCAGCAGCCCCCGGCGGGGGGGGCCCGAGCAGTACTTC
CDR3: CASSPRRGGPEQYF

J: TRBJ1-2
V: TRBV10-2
D: -
size: -
DNA: TGCGCCAGCAGTGAGGCGCAGGATAACTATGGCTACACCTTC
CDR3: CASSEAQDNYGYTF

J: TRBJ1-1
V: TRBV6-8
D: -
size: few
DNA: TGTGCCATCAGCCCGAGGAACACTGAAGCTTTCTTT
CDR3: CAISPRNTEAFF

J: TRBJ1-1
V: TRBV11-3
D: -
size: medium-sized
DNA: TGTGCCAGCAGCCCACAGGGAGGGAACACTGAAGCTTTCTTT
CDR3: CASSPQGGNTEAFF

J: TRBJ2-6
V: TRBV30
D: TRBD1
size: -
DNA: TGTGCCTGGAACCGGGACAGGTCTTTCTCTGGGGCCAACGTCCTGACTTTC
CDR3: CAWNRDRSFSGANVLTF

J: TRBJ1-1
V: TRBV25-1
D: -
size: once
DNA: TGTGCCAGCAGGGGAACCAAGAACACTGAAGCTTTCTTT
CDR3: CASRGTKNTEAFF

J: TRBJ2-7
V: TRBV11-3
D: -
size: -
DNA: TGTGCCAGCAGCTTTACCCCGACAGGAACCTACGAGCAGTACTTC
CDR3: CASSFTPTGTYEQYF

J: TRBJ2-5
V: TRBV28
D: -
size: -
DNA: TGTGCCAGCAGTTCAATGGTCGCCAGTCAAGAGACCCAGTACTTC
CDR3: CASSSMVASQETQYF

J: TRBJ2-2
V: TRBV6-8
D: TRBD1
size: -
DNA: TGTGCCAGCAGGGAATGGGAAGGGGGCGGCACCGGGGAGCTGTTTTTT
CDR3: CASREWEGGGTGELFF

J: TRBJ2-7
V: TRBV6-8
D: -
size: few
DNA: TGTGCCAGCAGTTACAAGGGGGACGAGCAGTACTTC
CDR3: CASSYKGDEQYF